A single sample is the source of the 24 T cell receptor beta chains below, sequenced in a study of blood T cell repertoires in COVID-19. The protocol was immunoSEQ multiplex PCR, while the TCRdb copy is restricted to in-frame clones and leaves out a portion. The data contain some 300,000 clones, roughly 90% of them singletons. The sample comprised peripheral blood. These receptors originate from a woman in her forties with COVID-19, enrolled during active disease.

This chain links TRBV6-6 with TRBJ2-1; 11 positions agree with TRBD1. The CDR3 sequence is 18 residues long. Germline CDR1 and CDR2: MNHNY and SVGAGI (reference sequence). The junction had 15 bases not matched to a gene; V was cut back by 5 bases and J by 6 bases. The CDR3 protein is CASSRGQGGLYSPNEQFF. As DNA, the CDR3 is TGTGCCAGCAGTCGGGGACAGGGGGGACTTTACTCCCCCAATGAGCAGTTCTTC.

The chain carries TRBV6-1 and TRBJ2-7, with 7 bases fitting TRBD1. The J segment lost 2 bases and the V segment lost 1 base, leaving 5 bases of the junction unmatched. This CDR3 comprises 15 residues. CDR1 and CDR2 (germline): MNHNS, SASEGT. Here the CDR3 DNA reads TGTGCCAGCAGTGAAGGGAGGCAGGGGGCCTACGAGCAGTACTTC. Protein sequence: CASSEGRQGAYEQYF.

The CDR3 here is CASSYFEGGGELFF. Here the CDR3 DNA reads TGTGCCAGCAGTTACTTCGAGGGTGGTGGGGAGCTGTTTTTT. The rearrangement uses TRBV6-5 and TRBJ2-2; weak D call: TRBD2 (5 bases). V was shortened by 1 base and J by 8 bases, with 11 bases between the two germline ends. CDR3 size: 14 residues. Germline CDR1 MNHEY, CDR2 SVGAGI.

This rearrangement joins TRBV11-2 to TRBJ2-1; D not certain. V was pared by 1 base and J by 4 bases, with 11 bases between. There are 15 residues in the CDR3. From germline, CDR1 is SGHAT and CDR2 FQNNGV. CDR3 sequence: CASSLGGLSYNEQFF. The CDR3 region has the DNA TGTGCCAGCAGCTTAGGCGGTCTCAGTTACAATGAGCAGTTCTTC.

CDR3 loop: CASSLRPGQGFEAFF. DNA of the CDR3: TGTGCCAGCAGCTTACGACCGGGACAGGGGTTTGAAGCTTTCTTT. This chain uses TRBV5-6 with TRBJ1-1; 10 nucleotides agree with TRBD1. With V trimmed by 2 bases and J by 7 bases, 8 bases remained unmatched. The V gene's germline CDR1 is SGHDT and CDR2 YYEEEE. The CDR3 sequence is 15 residues long.

This CDR3 is CASSIGPDTSNQPQHF. CDR3 DNA: TGTGCCAGTAGTATAGGTCCCGACACTAGCAATCAGCCCCAGCATTTT. This rearrangement joins TRBV19 to TRBJ1-5, with D unresolved. There are 16 residues in the CDR3. V was trimmed by 1 base and J by 0 bases, leaving 10 bases between them. The germline gives CDR1 LNHDA, CDR2 SQIVND (reference sequence).

CDR3 amino acids: CASSQDGQGKSDTQYF. The CDR3 region has the DNA TGCGCCAGCAGCCAAGACGGACAGGGGAAAAGTGATACGCAGTATTTT. The chain links TRBV4-1 to TRBJ2-3; 9 bases are a match to TRBD1. Germline V CDR1 and CDR2: MGHRA, YSYEKL. CDR3 size: 16 residues. The trim removed 0 bases at V and 6 bases at J, leaving 7 bases unmatched.

This sequence joins TRBV5-4 and TRBJ2-5, with a weak D call TRBD2 (7 bases). CDR1 and CDR2 from the germline V gene are SGHNT and YYREEE (reference sequence). The CDR3 contains 14 residues. With 5 bases removed from V and 0 bases from J, the gap between germline ends came to 11 bases. The CDR3, as DNA: TGTGCCAGCAGTGGGAGGGGGGACCAAGAGACCCAGTACTTC. Amino acids: CASSGRGDQETQYF.

J is TRBJ2-7 and V is TRBV4-3; TRBD1 agrees at 9 bases. The V gene's germline CDR1 is LGHNA and CDR2 YSLEER. The V segment lost 4 bases and the J segment 3 bases; nucleotides outside the gene matches: 4. This CDR3 contains 14 residues. The CDR3 region is CASSPTGGGYEQYF. Here the CDR3 DNA reads TGCGCCAGCAGCCCCACAGGGGGCGGCTACGAGCAGTACTTC.

This clone appeared a single time. Other DNA sequences in this specimen translate into the identical CDR3. The rearrangement joins TRBV6-5 to TRBJ1-2; D call uncertain. From germline, CDR1 is MNHEY and CDR2 SVGAGI. The CDR3 sequence is 13 residues long. V lost 2 bases and J 1 base, leaving 5 bases between the germline ends. This chain's CDR3 is CASSYRVNYGYTF. The CDR3, as DNA: TGTGCCAGCAGTTACCGAGTTAACTATGGCTACACCTTC.

The chain carries TRBV7-2 and TRBJ1-6, with 10 bases fitting TRBD1. CDR1 is SGHTA, CDR2 FQGNSA, per germline. After removal of 1 base from V and 7 bases from J, the junction contained 1 base not matched to a gene. The CDR3 consists of 15 residues. Here the CDR3 DNA reads TGTGCCAGCAGCTTAGGGGGACAGGGGAATTCACCCCTCCACTTT. This encodes CASSLGGQGNSPLHF.

This chain uses TRBV14 with TRBJ1-2; 7 bases match TRBD1. Germline V lookup: CDR1 SGHDN, CDR2 FVKESK. With V trimmed by 4 bases and J by 5 bases, 7 bases remained unmatched. CDR3 length: 14 residues. The CDR3 region is CASSRGQAGYGYTF. Here the CDR3 DNA reads TGTGCCAGCAGCCGCGGACAGGCGGGGTATGGCTACACCTTC.

The gene calls are TRBV12-3 or TRBV12-4 and TRBJ1-1; D remains ambiguous. Trimming removed 2 bases from V and 8 bases from J, with 6 bases in between. The CDR3 runs 11 residues. CDR3 in amino acids: CASSLSGEAFF. The CDR3 nucleotides read TGTGCCAGCAGTTTATCGGGGGAAGCTTTCTTT.

V gene TRBV5-1 combines with J gene TRBJ2-1; 10 positions agree with TRBD2. The V gene end was trimmed by 5 bases and the J gene end by 4 bases; junction bases not matched to a gene: 9. Germline V gene lookup returns CDR1 SGHRS and CDR2 YFSETQ. This CDR3 contains 16 residues. The CDR3 protein is CASSLQGLADYNEQFF. The CDR3 nucleotides are TGCGCCAGCAGTCTACAAGGACTAGCGGATTACAATGAGCAGTTCTTC.

V is TRBV28 and J is TRBJ1-1; perhaps TRBD1 as D (6 bases). Trimming left V 3 bases short and J 5 bases short, with 10 bases between. The CDR3 loop spans 13 amino acids. CDR1 MDHEN and CDR2 SYDVKM come from the germline V gene. CDR3 residues: CASSFRGGTEAFF. Here the CDR3 DNA reads TGTGCCAGCAGTTTCAGGGGTGGGACTGAAGCTTTCTTT.

V gene TRBV10-3 combines with J gene TRBJ1-1; no definite D call. The CDR3 runs to 14 residues. V shed 0 bases and J shed 1 base, with 6 bases lying between them. Germline-derived CDR1 and CDR2 are ENHRY and SYGVKD. The CDR3 DNA reads as TGTGCCATCAGTGAGTCGCACGGGAACACTGAAGCTTTCTTT. Protein product: CAISESHGNTEAFF.

The chain is built from TRBV6-2 or TRBV6-3 and TRBJ2-2, with TRBD2 matching 15 bases. Germline CDR1 and CDR2: MNHEY and SVGEGT. V gave up 3 bases and J gave up 4 bases; unmatched junction bases: 12. The CDR3 length is 20 residues. Here the CDR3 reads CASSYLGLAGGGMPTGELFF. The CDR3 DNA reads TGTGCCAGCAGTTATCTGGGACTAGCGGGAGGTGGGATGCCCACCGGGGAGCTGTTTTTT.

V usage is TRBV6-6 and J usage is TRBJ2-7, with 8 bases that match TRBD1. The V segment lost 6 bases and the J segment 5 bases; nucleotides outside the gene matches: 12. Germline loops: CDR1 MNHNY, CDR2 SVGAGI (reference sequence). This CDR3 contains 15 residues. The CDR3 DNA is TGTGCCAGCAGGCCGACTGACAGGGGTTCTAACGAGCAGTACTTC. Translation: CASRPTDRGSNEQYF.

DNA for the CDR3: TGTGCCAGCTCCCATCCCGGGACAGACACCGGGGAGCTGTTTTTT. This gives the protein CASSHPGTDTGELFF. J is TRBJ2-2 and V is TRBV18; 7 bases line up with TRBD1. The CDR3 extends over 15 amino acids. Germline lookup yields CDR1 KGHSH and CDR2 LQKENI. V shed 6 bases and J 3 bases; nucleotides not matched to a gene: 7.

The V call is TRBV2, the J call TRBJ1-4; possibly TRBD1 for D (6 bases). Germline V gene lookup returns CDR1 SNHLY and CDR2 FYNNEI. V lost 3 bases, J lost 8 bases, and 16 bases lay in between. The CDR3 contains 15 residues. CDR3 nucleotides: TGTGCCAGCAGTGACTTTACAGGGTCTAGAGAAAAACTGTTTTTT. Translated, it gives CASSDFTGSREKLFF.

This chain joins TRBV7-2 and TRBJ2-2; 7 bases are a match to TRBD1. The germline V gene has CDR1 SGHTA and CDR2 FQGNSA. This CDR3 comprises 14 residues. V lost 5 bases to trimming and J lost 6 bases; unmatched junction nucleotides: 6. The CDR3 DNA is TGTGCCAGCAGCGCTACAGGGGCCGCCGGGGAGCTGTTTTTT. Protein sequence: CASSATGAAGELFF.

The chain has TRBV4-3 and TRBJ1-2; 7 bases fit TRBD1. The CDR3 consists of 15 residues. After removal of 0 bases from V and 2 bases from J, the junction contained 3 bases not matched to a gene. Germline V gene sequence: CDR1 LGHNA, CDR2 YSLEER. The CDR3 here is CASSQEETGNYGYTF. The CDR3 DNA is TGCGCCAGCAGCCAAGAAGAGACAGGGAACTATGGCTACACCTTC.

This clone occurred a few times. The chain is built from TRBV7-2 and TRBJ1-1; D call uncertain. CDR1 and CDR2 (germline): SGHTA, FQGNSA. Trimming left V 1 base short and J 0 bases short, with 6 bases between. There are 14 residues in the CDR3. CDR3 coding DNA: TGTGCCAGCAGCTTAGTCTACCTGAACACTGAAGCTTTCTTT. It specifies CASSLVYLNTEAFF.

The rearrangement links TRBV27 to TRBJ2-2; the match to TRBD1 covers 7 bases. Per the germline V gene, CDR1 is MNHEY and CDR2 is SMNVEV (reference sequence). The CDR3 is 14 residues long. After removal of 4 bases from V and 8 bases from J, the junction contained 7 bases not matched to a gene. In nucleotides, the CDR3 is TGTGCCAGCAGTTCGGGACAGAGGGCAGGGGAGCTGTTTTTT. Translating it yields CASSSGQRAGELFF.